This is a list of T cell receptor beta chains from one sample in a study of T cell repertoires in cytomegalovirus infection. TCRdb re-called the reads through MiXCR, storing one row per CDR3 protein. The sample has fewer than 900,000 distinct CDR3 sequences, almost 30% seen once; the top ten hold around 13%. Their antigens remain unidentified. Sequenced material: cultured CD8+ T cells from PBMCs, taken from culture after CMV antigen stimulation. Receptors were obtained from a human donor in good health (CMV status not recorded). Some clones in this sample may be carry-over from other donors' samples. Both conserved end residues are part of each CDR3. D genes are given only for firm matches. Rows may omit the clone size; those that give it use once, few, many or a size class.

CDR3nt: TGTGCCAGCAGCTTAGACGGGGCAAGCTACGAGCAGTACTTC; CDR3aa: CASSLDGASYEQYF; d_gene: .; v_gene: TRBV7-9; j_gene: TRBJ2-7; abundance: few
CDR3nt: TGTGCCAGCAGCGGTTGGACAGGGACGGTGGCTTTCTTT; CDR3aa: CASSGWTGTVAFF; d_gene: TRBD1; v_gene: TRBV11-1; j_gene: TRBJ1-1; abundance: many
CDR3nt: TGTGCCAGCAAGGTCTCCAGCTCCTACAATGAGCAGTTCTTC; CDR3aa: CASKVSSSYNEQFF; d_gene: .; v_gene: TRBV27; j_gene: TRBJ2-1; abundance: .
CDR3nt: TGTGCCAGTAGTTTCGGGGCCTTTGGGGACTATGGCTACACCTTC; CDR3aa: CASSFGAFGDYGYTF; d_gene: .; v_gene: TRBV19; j_gene: TRBJ1-2; abundance: medium-sized
CDR3nt: TGTGCCAGCAGCTCCCGCTCGGACAGGGGGAGCTTCAATGAGCAGTTCTTC; CDR3aa: CASSSRSDRGSFNEQFF; d_gene: TRBD1; v_gene: TRBV7-9; j_gene: TRBJ2-1; abundance: few
CDR3nt: TGCGCCAGCAGCCAGGATCTAGCCATGCAAGAGACCCAGTACTTC; CDR3aa: CASSQDLAMQETQYF; d_gene: .; v_gene: TRBV4-3; j_gene: TRBJ2-5; abundance: few
CDR3nt: TGTGCCAGCAGTCCTGACAGGGGCCACAACTATGGCTACACCTTC; CDR3aa: CASSPDRGHNYGYTF; d_gene: TRBD1; v_gene: TRBV27; j_gene: TRBJ1-2; abundance: few
CDR3nt: TGTGCCAGCAGCCCCGTAGGACAGGGCAATCAGCCCCAGCATTTT; CDR3aa: CASSPVGQGNQPQHF; d_gene: TRBD1; v_gene: TRBV7-2; j_gene: TRBJ1-5; abundance: many
CDR3nt: TGTGCCAGCAGCTTCCGGGACAGATATTTCTACAATGAGCAGTTCTTC; CDR3aa: CASSFRDRYFYNEQFF; d_gene: TRBD1; v_gene: TRBV11-2; j_gene: TRBJ2-1; abundance: .
CDR3nt: TGCAGTGCAACAGGGGGTGGTAACTATGGCTACACCTTC; CDR3aa: CSATGGGNYGYTF; d_gene: TRBD1; v_gene: TRBV20-1; j_gene: TRBJ1-2; abundance: .
CDR3nt: TGCGCCAGCAGCCCATTGGGGACAGGGTATGAAAAACTGTTTTTT; CDR3aa: CASSPLGTGYEKLFF; d_gene: TRBD1; v_gene: TRBV4-1; j_gene: TRBJ1-4; abundance: .
CDR3nt: TGTGCCAACAGCTTAGGAGCAGGGGGCTCTGGAAACACCATATATTTT; CDR3aa: CANSLGAGGSGNTIYF; d_gene: TRBD1; v_gene: TRBV7-2; j_gene: TRBJ1-3; abundance: .
CDR3nt: TGTGCCAGCAGCTTCCCTAGCGGGGGGGCTATCGGGGAGCTGTTTTTT; CDR3aa: CASSFPSGGAIGELFF; d_gene: TRBD2; v_gene: TRBV13; j_gene: TRBJ2-2; abundance: .
CDR3nt: TGTGCCAGCAGCTTAGCAGGGGGCGGCGACTACGAGCAGTACTTC; CDR3aa: CASSLAGGGDYEQYF; d_gene: TRBD1; v_gene: TRBV7-9; j_gene: TRBJ2-7; abundance: .
CDR3nt: TGTGCCAGCAGTCCCCTGACTAGCGGTTTATCCGGGGAGCTGTTTTTT; CDR3aa: CASSPLTSGLSGELFF; d_gene: TRBD2; v_gene: TRBV6-5; j_gene: TRBJ2-2; abundance: .
CDR3nt: TGCGCCAGCAAGACAGGGGTGGCAGATACGCAGTATTTT; CDR3aa: CASKTGVADTQYF; d_gene: TRBD1; v_gene: TRBV5-1; j_gene: TRBJ2-3; abundance: .
CDR3nt: TGTGCCAGCAGCCAAGAGGGGGGATGGGCAGGGACAAGATTTGAGCAGTTCTTC; CDR3aa: CASSQEGGWAGTRFEQFF; d_gene: .; v_gene: TRBV4-2; j_gene: TRBJ2-1; abundance: .
CDR3nt: TGCGCCAGCAGCAGGGCAGGGGTCATCGAGCAGTTCTTC; CDR3aa: CASSRAGVIEQFF; d_gene: .; v_gene: TRBV5-1; j_gene: TRBJ2-1; abundance: .
CDR3nt: TGTGCCAGCACCAGGAGGGCCGGAGCTTTCTTT; CDR3aa: CASTRRAGAFF; d_gene: .; v_gene: TRBV19; j_gene: TRBJ1-1; abundance: few
CDR3nt: TGTGCTAGTGGTTTGAGGCGGGGGGGGGATGAGCAGTTCTTC; CDR3aa: CASGLRRGGDEQFF; d_gene: TRBD2; v_gene: TRBV12-5; j_gene: TRBJ2-1; abundance: few